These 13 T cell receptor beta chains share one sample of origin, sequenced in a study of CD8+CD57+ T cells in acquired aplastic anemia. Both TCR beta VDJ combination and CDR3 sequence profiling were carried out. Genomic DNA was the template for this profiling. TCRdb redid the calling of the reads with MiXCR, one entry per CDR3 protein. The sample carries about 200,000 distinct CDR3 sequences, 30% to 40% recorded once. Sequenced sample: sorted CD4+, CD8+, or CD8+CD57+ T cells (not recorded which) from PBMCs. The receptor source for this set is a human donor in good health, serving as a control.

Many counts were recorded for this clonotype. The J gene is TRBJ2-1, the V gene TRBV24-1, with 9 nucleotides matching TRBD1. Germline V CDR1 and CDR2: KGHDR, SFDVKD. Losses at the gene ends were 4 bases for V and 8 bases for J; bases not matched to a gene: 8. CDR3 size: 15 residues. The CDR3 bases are TGTGCCACCAGTGACGGGACAGGGAGTACGGATGAGCAGTTCTTC. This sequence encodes CATSDGTGSTDEQFF.

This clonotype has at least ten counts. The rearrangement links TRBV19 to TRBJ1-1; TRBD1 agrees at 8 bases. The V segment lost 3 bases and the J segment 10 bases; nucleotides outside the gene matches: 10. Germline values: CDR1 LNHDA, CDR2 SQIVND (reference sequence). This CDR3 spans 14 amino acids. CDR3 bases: TGTGCCAGTAGTATCTTCTCCCAGGGGGCTGCAGCTTTCTTT. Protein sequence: CASSIFSQGAAAFF.

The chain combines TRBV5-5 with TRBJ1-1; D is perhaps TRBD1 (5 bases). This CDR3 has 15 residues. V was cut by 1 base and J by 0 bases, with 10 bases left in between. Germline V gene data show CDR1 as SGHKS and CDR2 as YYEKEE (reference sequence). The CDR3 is CASSLWQGLNTEAFF. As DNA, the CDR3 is TGTGCCAGCAGCTTGTGGCAGGGTCTGAACACTGAAGCTTTCTTT.

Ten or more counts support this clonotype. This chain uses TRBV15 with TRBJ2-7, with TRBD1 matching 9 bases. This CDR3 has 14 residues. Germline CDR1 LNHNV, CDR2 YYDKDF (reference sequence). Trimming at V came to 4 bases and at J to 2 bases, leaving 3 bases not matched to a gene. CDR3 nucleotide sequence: TGTGCCACCAGCAAGGACAGGGGTACCTACGAGCAGTACTTC. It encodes CATSKDRGTYEQYF.

The CDR3 nucleotides are TGTGCCAGCAGCTTTGAAGGGATTGGCTACACCTTC. It yields the protein CASSFEGIGYTF. The chain recombines TRBV5-4 with TRBJ1-2; D remains ambiguous. Germline assignment: CDR1 SGHNT and CDR2 YYREEE (reference sequence). The CDR3 consists of 12 residues. V shed 2 bases and J shed 7 bases, with 9 bases lying between them.

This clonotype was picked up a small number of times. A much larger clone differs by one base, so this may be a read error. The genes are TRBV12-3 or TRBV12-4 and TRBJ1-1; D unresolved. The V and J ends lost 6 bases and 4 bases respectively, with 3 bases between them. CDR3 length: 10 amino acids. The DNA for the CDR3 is TGTGCCAGCAGGTTCACTGAAGCTTTCTTT. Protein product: CASRFTEAFF.

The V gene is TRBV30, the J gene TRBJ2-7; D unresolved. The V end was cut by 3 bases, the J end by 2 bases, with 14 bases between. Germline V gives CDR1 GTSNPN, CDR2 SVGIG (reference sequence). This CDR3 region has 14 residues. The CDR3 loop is CAWRNTQSTYEQYF. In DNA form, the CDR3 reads TGTGCCTGGAGGAATACACAGAGTACCTACGAGCAGTACTTC. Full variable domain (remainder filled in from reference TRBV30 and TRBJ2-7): SQTIHQWPATLVQPVGSPLSLECTVEGTSNPNLYWYRQAAGRGLQLLFYSVGIGQISSEVPQNLSASRPQDRQFILSSKKLLLSDSGFYLCAWRNTQSTYEQYFGPGTRLTVT.

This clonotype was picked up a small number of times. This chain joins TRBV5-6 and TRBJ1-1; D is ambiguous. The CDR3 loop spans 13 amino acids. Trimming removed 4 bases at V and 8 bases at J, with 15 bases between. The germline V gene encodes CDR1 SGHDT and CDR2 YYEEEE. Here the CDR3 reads CASSAIVPGEAFF. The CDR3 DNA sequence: TGTGCCAGCAGCGCAATTGTTCCGGGGGAAGCTTTCTTT.

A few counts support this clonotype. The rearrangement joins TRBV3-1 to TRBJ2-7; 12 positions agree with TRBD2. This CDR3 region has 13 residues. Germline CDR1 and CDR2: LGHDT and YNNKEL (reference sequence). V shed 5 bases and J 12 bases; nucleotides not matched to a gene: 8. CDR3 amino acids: CASSTLAGGSSYF. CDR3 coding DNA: TGTGCCAGCAGCACTCTAGCGGGAGGGTCGTCGTACTTC.

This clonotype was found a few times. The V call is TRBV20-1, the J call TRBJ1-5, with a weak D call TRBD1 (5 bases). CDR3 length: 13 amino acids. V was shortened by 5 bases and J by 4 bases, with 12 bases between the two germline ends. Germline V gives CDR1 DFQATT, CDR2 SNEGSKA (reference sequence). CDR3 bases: TGCAGTGCTGGGGAGAGGGGAAATCAGCCCCAGCATTTT. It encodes CSAGERGNQPQHF.

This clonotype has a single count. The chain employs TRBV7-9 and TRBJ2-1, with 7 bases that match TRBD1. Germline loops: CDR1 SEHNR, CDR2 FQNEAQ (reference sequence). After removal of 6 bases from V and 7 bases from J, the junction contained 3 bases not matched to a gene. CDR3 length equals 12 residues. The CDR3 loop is CASSLTGNEQFF. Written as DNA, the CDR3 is TGTGCCAGCAGTTTGACAGGGAATGAGCAGTTCTTC.

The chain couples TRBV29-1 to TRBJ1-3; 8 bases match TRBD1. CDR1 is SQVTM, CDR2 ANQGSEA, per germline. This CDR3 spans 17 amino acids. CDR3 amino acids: CRVRGDRSTKSGNTIYF. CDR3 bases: TGCAGAGTTCGTGGGGACAGGAGCACGAAGTCTGGAAACACCATATATTTT.

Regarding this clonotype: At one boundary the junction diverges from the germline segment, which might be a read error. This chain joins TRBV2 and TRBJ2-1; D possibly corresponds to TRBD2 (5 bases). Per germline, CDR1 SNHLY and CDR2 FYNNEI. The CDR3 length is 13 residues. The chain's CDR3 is CATSGFPYSEQFF. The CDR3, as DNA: TGTGCTACCTCGGGATTTCCCTACAGTGAGCAGTTCTTC.